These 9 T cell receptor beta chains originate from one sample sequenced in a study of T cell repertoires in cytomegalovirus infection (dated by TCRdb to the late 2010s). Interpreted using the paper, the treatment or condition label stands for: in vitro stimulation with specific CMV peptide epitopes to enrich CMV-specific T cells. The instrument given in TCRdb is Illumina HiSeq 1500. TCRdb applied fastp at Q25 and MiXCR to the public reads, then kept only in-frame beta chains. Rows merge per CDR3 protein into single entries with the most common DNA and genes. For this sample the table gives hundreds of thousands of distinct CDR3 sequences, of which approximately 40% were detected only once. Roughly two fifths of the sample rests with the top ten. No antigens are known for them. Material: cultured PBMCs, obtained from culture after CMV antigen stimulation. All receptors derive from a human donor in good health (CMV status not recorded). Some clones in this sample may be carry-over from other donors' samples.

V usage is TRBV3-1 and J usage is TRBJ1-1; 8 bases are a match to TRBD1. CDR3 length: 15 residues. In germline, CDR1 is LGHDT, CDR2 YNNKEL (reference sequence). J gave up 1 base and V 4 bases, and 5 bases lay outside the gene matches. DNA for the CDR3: TGTGCCAGCAGCCCCCACAGGGGGAAGAACACTGAAGCTTTCTTT. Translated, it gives CASSPHRGKNTEAFF.

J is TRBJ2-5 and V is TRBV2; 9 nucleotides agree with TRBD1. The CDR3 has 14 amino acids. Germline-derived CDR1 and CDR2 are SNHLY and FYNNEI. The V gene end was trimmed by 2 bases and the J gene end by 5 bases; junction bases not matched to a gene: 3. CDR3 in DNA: TGTGCCAGCAGTGAACGGACAGGGGCGGAGACCCAGTACTTC. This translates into CASSERTGAETQYF.

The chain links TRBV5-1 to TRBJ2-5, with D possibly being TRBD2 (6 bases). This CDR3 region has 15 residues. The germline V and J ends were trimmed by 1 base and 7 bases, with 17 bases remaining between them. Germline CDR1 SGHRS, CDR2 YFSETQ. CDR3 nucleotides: TGCGCCAGCAGCTTGACGGGGAGGCAAGATGGGACCCAGTACTTC. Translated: CASSLTGRQDGTQYF.

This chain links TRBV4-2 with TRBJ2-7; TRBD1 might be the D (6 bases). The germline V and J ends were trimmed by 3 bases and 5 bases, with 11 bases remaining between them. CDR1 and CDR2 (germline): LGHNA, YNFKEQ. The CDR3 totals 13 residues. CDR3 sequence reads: CASSQGHGDEQYF. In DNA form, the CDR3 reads TGTGCCAGCAGCCAGGGACACGGAGACGAGCAGTACTTC.

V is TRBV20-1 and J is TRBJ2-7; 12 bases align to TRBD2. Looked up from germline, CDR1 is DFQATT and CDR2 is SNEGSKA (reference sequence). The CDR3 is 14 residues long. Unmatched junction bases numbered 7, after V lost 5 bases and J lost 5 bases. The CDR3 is CSASTSGSLDEQYF. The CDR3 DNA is TGCAGTGCTTCGACTAGCGGGAGTTTGGACGAGCAGTACTTC.

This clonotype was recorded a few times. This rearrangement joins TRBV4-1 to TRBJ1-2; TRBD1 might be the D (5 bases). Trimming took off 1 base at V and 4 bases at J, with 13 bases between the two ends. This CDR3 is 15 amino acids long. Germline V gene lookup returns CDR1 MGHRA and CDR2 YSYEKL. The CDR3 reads CASSQGEGDSYGYTF. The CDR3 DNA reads TGCGCCAGCAGCCAAGGGGAAGGGGATAGCTATGGCTACACCTTC.

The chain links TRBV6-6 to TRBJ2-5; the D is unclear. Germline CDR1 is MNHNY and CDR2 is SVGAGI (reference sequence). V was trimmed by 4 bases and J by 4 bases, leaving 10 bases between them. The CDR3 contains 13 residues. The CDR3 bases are TGTGCCAGCAGTTCCCTAGTTGTAGAGACCCAGTACTTC. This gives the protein CASSSLVVETQYF.

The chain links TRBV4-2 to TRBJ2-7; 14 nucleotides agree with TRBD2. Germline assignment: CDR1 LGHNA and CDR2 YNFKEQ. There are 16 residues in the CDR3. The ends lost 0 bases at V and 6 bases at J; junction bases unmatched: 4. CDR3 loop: CASSQEETSGGGEQYF. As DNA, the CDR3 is TGTGCCAGCAGCCAAGAGGAGACTAGCGGGGGGGGCGAGCAGTACTTC.

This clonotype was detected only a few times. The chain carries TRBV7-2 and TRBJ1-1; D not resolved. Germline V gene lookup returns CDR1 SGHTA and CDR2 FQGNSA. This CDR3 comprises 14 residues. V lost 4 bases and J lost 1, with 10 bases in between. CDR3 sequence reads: CASSSTPQNTEAFF. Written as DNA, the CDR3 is TGTGCCAGCAGCTCCACCCCCCAGAACACTGAAGCTTTCTTT.